These T cell receptor beta chains were read from a single sample in a study of monozygotic twins with inflammatory bowel disease. TCRdb reanalyzed the 5' RACE reads and collapses them to one entry per CDR3 protein, without DNA. The sample totals approximately 400,000 distinct CDR3 sequences. Sequencing used blood. These receptors were obtained from a human donor with ulcerative colitis or Crohn's disease, or a healthy co-twin of an affected twin (not recorded which). The CDR3 runs from the conserved cysteine through the conserved F or W.

v_gene: TRBV6-4
j_gene: TRBJ2-1
CDR3aa: CASSARLGEGNEQFF

v_gene: TRBV20-1
j_gene: TRBJ2-1
CDR3aa: CSAAWGARLDEGEQFF

v_gene: TRBV5-1
j_gene: TRBJ2-7
CDR3aa: CASSFNRQREYEQYF

v_gene: TRBV27
j_gene: TRBJ2-2
CDR3aa: CASSLIGKQGDTGELFF

v_gene: TRBV28
j_gene: TRBJ1-1
CDR3aa: CASRAVNTEAFF

v_gene: TRBV6-2/TRBV6-3
j_gene: TRBJ2-2
CDR3aa: CASRWNTGELFF

v_gene: TRBV24-1
j_gene: TRBJ2-1
CDR3aa: CATSALLGTGSEQFF

v_gene: TRBV6-5
j_gene: TRBJ1-6
CDR3aa: CASSYQRDGYSPLHF

v_gene: TRBV7-6
j_gene: TRBJ1-2
CDR3aa: CASSLGQLGSYGYTF

v_gene: TRBV5-5
j_gene: TRBJ2-3
CDR3aa: CASSLTGSGTDTQYF

v_gene: TRBV10-3
j_gene: TRBJ2-7
CDR3aa: CAISGLAREQYF

v_gene: TRBV4-1
j_gene: TRBJ1-2
CDR3aa: CASNTGGRYYGYTF

v_gene: TRBV29-1
j_gene: TRBJ2-3
CDR3aa: CSVEPADTQYF

v_gene: TRBV12-3/TRBV12-4
j_gene: TRBJ1-5
CDR3aa: CASREGANQPQHF

v_gene: TRBV3-1
j_gene: TRBJ2-2
CDR3aa: CASSQIDTGELFF

v_gene: TRBV19
j_gene: TRBJ2-6
CDR3aa: CASSTNRGAWANVLTF

v_gene: TRBV5-5
j_gene: TRBJ2-5
CDR3aa: CASSPNGDRQETQYF

v_gene: TRBV20-1
j_gene: TRBJ1-2
CDR3aa: CSASRGSNYGYTF

v_gene: TRBV6-6
j_gene: TRBJ2-7
CDR3aa: CASSFPGQAYEQYF

v_gene: TRBV27
j_gene: TRBJ1-4
CDR3aa: CASQWDRGLEKLFF

v_gene: TRBV6-5
j_gene: TRBJ2-7
CDR3aa: CASSYSNRWGNSYEQYF

v_gene: TRBV11-3
j_gene: TRBJ2-1
CDR3aa: CASSYRGRKQFF

v_gene: TRBV20-1
j_gene: TRBJ1-5
CDR3aa: CSARDRQGIQPQHF

v_gene: TRBV7-3
j_gene: TRBJ2-1
CDR3aa: CASSLTGTTYNEQFF

v_gene: TRBV18
j_gene: TRBJ2-7
CDR3aa: CASSPQTGSTYEQYF

v_gene: TRBV3-2
j_gene: TRBJ1-1
CDR3aa: CASSLLSPGQGATGGVHTEAFF

v_gene: TRBV12-3/TRBV12-4
j_gene: TRBJ1-3
CDR3aa: CASSGQGAKGNTIYF

v_gene: TRBV12-3/TRBV12-4
j_gene: TRBJ1-6
CDR3aa: CASSRLGRQGDSPLHF

v_gene: TRBV4-3
j_gene: TRBJ1-2
CDR3aa: CASSPREAGEMYGYTF

v_gene: TRBV6-2/TRBV6-3
j_gene: TRBJ2-3
CDR3aa: CASSYSPGTTDTQYF

v_gene: TRBV5-1
j_gene: TRBJ1-3
CDR3aa: CASSLDIRAGNTIYF

v_gene: TRBV7-9
j_gene: TRBJ2-7
CDR3aa: CASSTESYEQYF

v_gene: TRBV5-1
j_gene: TRBJ1-4
CDR3aa: CASSLKGATNEKLFF

v_gene: TRBV4-1
j_gene: TRBJ2-1
CDR3aa: CASSQVAGVYNEQFF

v_gene: TRBV6-6
j_gene: TRBJ1-1
CDR3aa: CASSYYRVGTEAFF

v_gene: TRBV11-3
j_gene: TRBJ2-5
CDR3aa: CASSPKWGSGGAETQYF

v_gene: TRBV30
j_gene: TRBJ1-2
CDR3aa: CAWSRQRNYGYTF